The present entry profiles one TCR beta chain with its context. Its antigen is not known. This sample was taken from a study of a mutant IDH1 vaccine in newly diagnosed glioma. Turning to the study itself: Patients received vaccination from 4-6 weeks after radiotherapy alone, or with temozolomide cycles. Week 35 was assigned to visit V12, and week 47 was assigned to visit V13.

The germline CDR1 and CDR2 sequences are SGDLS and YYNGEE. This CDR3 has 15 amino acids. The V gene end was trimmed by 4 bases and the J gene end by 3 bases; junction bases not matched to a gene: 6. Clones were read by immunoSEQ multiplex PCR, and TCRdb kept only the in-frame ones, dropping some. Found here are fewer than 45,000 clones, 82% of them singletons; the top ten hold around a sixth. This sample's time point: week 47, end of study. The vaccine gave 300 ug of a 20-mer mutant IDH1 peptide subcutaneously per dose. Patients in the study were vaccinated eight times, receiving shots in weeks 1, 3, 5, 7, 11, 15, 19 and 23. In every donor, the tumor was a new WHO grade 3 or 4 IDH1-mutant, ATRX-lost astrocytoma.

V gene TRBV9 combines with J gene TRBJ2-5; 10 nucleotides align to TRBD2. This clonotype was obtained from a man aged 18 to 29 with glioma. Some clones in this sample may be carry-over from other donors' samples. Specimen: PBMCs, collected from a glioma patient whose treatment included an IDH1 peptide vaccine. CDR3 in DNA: TGTGCCAGCAGCCCTATAGCGGGGGGAAAAGAGACCCAGTACTTC. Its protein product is CASSPIAGGKETQYF. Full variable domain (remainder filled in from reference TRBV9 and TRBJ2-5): DSGVTQTPKHLITATGQRVTLRCSPRSGDLSVYWYQQSLDQGLQFLIQYYNGEERAKGNILERFSAQQFPDLHSELNLSSLELGDSALYFCASSPIAGGKETQYFGPGTRLLVL.